These T cell receptor beta chains were read from a single sample in a study of cytomegalovirus exposure and HLA in healthy donors. Measured with immunoSEQ multiplex PCR; TCRdb has only the in-frame clones, and not every one. The sample carries 140,000 to 150,000 clones, around 79% recorded once. The sequenced material came from PBMCs. These receptors all come from a man aged 40-49 years in good health and CMV-seropositive. Both conserved end residues are part of each CDR3. A D gene is named only where the DNA matches it firmly. Size is omitted from some rows. Given values are once, few, many or a class for expanded clones.

D: .; size: .; J: TRBJ2-3; length: 16; V: TRBV6-1; CDR3: CASSEAIGGGLDTQYF; DNA: TGTGCCAGCAGTGAAGCGATAGGGGGGGGGCTGGATACGCAGTATTTT
D: TRBD2; size: .; J: TRBJ2-1; length: 17; V: TRBV19; CDR3: CASSIDPTSGPYNEQFF; DNA: TGTGCCAGTAGCATAGACCCGACTAGCGGTCCTTACAATGAGCAGTTCTTC
D: TRBD1; size: .; J: TRBJ2-7; length: 15; V: TRBV5-4; CDR3: CASSPGTGPFYEQYF; DNA: TGTGCCAGCAGTCCTGGGACAGGTCCGTTCTACGAGCAGTACTTC
D: .; size: few; J: TRBJ1-2; length: 15; V: TRBV6-1; CDR3: CASSEALQGTGGYTF; DNA: TGTGCCAGCAGTGAAGCGCTTCAGGGAACGGGTGGCTACACCTTC
D: .; size: .; J: TRBJ2-7; length: 13; V: TRBV7-9; CDR3: CASSPTVSYEQYF; DNA: TGTGCCAGCAGCCCTACAGTCTCCTACGAGCAGTACTTC
D: TRBD2; size: .; J: TRBJ2-7; length: 15; V: TRBV18; CDR3: CASSLSAGGVYEQYF; DNA: TGTGCCAGCTCACTCAGCGCGGGAGGGGTCTACGAGCAGTACTTC
D: .; size: few; J: TRBJ2-3; length: 16; V: TRBV29-1; CDR3: CSVVPLGGSNTDTQYF; DNA: TGCAGCGTTGTCCCCCTTGGGGGGAGTAACACAGATACGCAGTATTTT
D: TRBD2; size: few; J: TRBJ2-7; length: 14; V: TRBV29-1; CDR3: CSVEGVAGGDEQYF; DNA: TGCAGCGTTGAGGGGGTAGCGGGAGGCGACGAGCAGTACTTC
D: TRBD1; size: .; J: TRBJ2-3; length: 16; V: TRBV18; CDR3: CASSPRTGFSTDTQYF; DNA: TGTGCCAGCTCGCCCCGGACAGGATTTAGCACAGATACGCAGTATTTT
D: .; size: .; J: TRBJ1-3; length: 14; V: TRBV29-1; CDR3: CSVVDINSGNTIYF; DNA: TGCAGCGTCGTCGACATCAACTCTGGAAACACCATATATTTT
D: TRBD2; size: .; J: TRBJ2-5; length: 15; V: TRBV11-2; CDR3: CASSLSSSGQETQYF; DNA: TGTGCCAGCAGCTTAAGTTCTAGCGGGCAAGAGACCCAGTACTTC
D: .; size: .; J: TRBJ2-1; length: 13; V: TRBV5-1; CDR3: CASSLLTYNEQFF; DNA: TGCGCCAGCAGCCTCTTAACCTACAATGAGCAGTTCTTC
D: TRBD2; size: .; J: TRBJ2-1; length: 16; V: TRBV7-9; CDR3: CASRSLAGGPNNEQFF; DNA: TGTGCCAGCAGATCTCTAGCGGGAGGGCCCAACAATGAGCAGTTCTTC
D: TRBD1; size: .; J: TRBJ2-5; length: 14; V: TRBV29-1; CDR3: CSVELQGLQETQYF; DNA: TGCAGCGTTGAGTTACAGGGGCTCCAAGAGACCCAGTACTTC
D: TRBD1; size: .; J: TRBJ2-2; length: 15; V: TRBV11-3; CDR3: CASSLTGSHTGELFF; DNA: TGTGCCAGCAGCTTGACAGGGTCCCACACCGGGGAGCTGTTTTTT
D: .; size: few; J: TRBJ2-7; length: 12; V: TRBV5-6; CDR3: CATQYRLSEQYF; DNA: TGTGCCACGCAATACAGGCTCAGCGAGCAGTACTTC
D: TRBD2; size: .; J: TRBJ2-3; length: 16; V: TRBV5-6; CDR3: CASSWSTSGSVDTQYF; DNA: TGTGCCAGCAGCTGGTCGACTAGCGGGAGTGTAGATACGCAGTATTTT
D: .; size: .; J: TRBJ2-2; length: 14; V: TRBV9; CDR3: CASSVVSGTGELFF; DNA: TGTGCCAGCAGCGTTGTTAGCGGTACCGGGGAGCTGTTTTTT
D: TRBD1; size: .; J: TRBJ1-5; length: 16; V: TRBV4-1; CDR3: CASSPRWTGGNQPQHF; DNA: TGCGCCAGCAGCCCCAGGTGGACAGGAGGGAATCAGCCCCAGCATTTT
D: .; size: .; J: TRBJ1-2; length: 13; V: TRBV11-2; CDR3: CASSPGSGYGYTF; DNA: TGTGCCAGCAGCCCGGGATCAGGCTATGGCTACACCTTC
D: .; size: once; J: TRBJ2-5; length: 11; V: TRBV18; CDR3: CASSPQETQYF; DNA: TGTGCCAGCTCACCCCAGGAGACCCAGTACTTC
D: TRBD1; size: few; J: TRBJ2-2; length: 16; V: TRBV28; CDR3: CASSLFGQANTGELFF; DNA: TGTGCCAGCAGTTTATTTGGACAGGCGAACACCGGGGAGCTGTTTTTT
D: TRBD1; size: once; J: TRBJ2-7; length: 14; V: TRBV7-8; CDR3: CASSITGGLYEQYF; DNA: TGTGCCAGCAGCATTACAGGGGGTTTGTACGAGCAGTACTTC
D: .; size: .; J: TRBJ1-2; length: 15; V: TRBV5-1; CDR3: CASSRGGSESYGYTF; DNA: TGCGCCAGCAGCCGTGGCGGGAGTGAATCCTATGGCTACACCTTC
D: .; size: .; J: TRBJ1-2; length: 13; V: TRBV6-1; CDR3: CASTGGFNYGYTF; DNA: TGTGCCAGCACCGGGGGGTTCAACTATGGCTACACCTTC
D: TRBD1; size: .; J: TRBJ2-7; length: 15; V: TRBV4-3; CDR3: CASSLRQGPSYEQYF; DNA: TGCGCCAGCAGCCTCCGACAGGGACCGTCCTACGAGCAGTACTTC
D: .; size: .; J: TRBJ2-7; length: 18; V: TRBV5-1; CDR3: CASSPVGAGLATRYEQYF; DNA: TGCGCCAGCAGCCCGGTAGGGGCAGGGTTGGCCACACGATACGAGCAGTACTTC
D: TRBD2; size: once; J: TRBJ2-3; length: 14; V: TRBV11-3; CDR3: CASSPSGTTGPQYF; DNA: TGTGCCAGCAGTCCTTCCGGGACTACCGGGCCGCAGTATTTT
D: TRBD1; size: .; J: TRBJ2-1; length: 14; V: TRBV27; CDR3: CASSSADRDNEQFF; DNA: TGTGCCAGCAGTTCTGCGGACAGGGACAATGAGCAGTTCTTC
D: TRBD2; size: .; J: TRBJ2-2; length: 17; V: TRBV7-9; CDR3: CASSLGGSGSFAGELFF; DNA: TGTGCCAGCAGCTTAGGTGGTAGCGGGAGTTTTGCCGGGGAGCTGTTTTTT
D: TRBD1; size: .; J: TRBJ1-2; length: 15; V: TRBV4-3; CDR3: CASSQLQGANYGYTF; DNA: TGCGCCAGCAGCCAATTACAGGGGGCTAACTATGGCTACACCTTC
D: TRBD1; size: few; J: TRBJ2-2; length: 16; V: TRBV5-5; CDR3: CASSLSGQWNTGELFF; DNA: TGTGCCAGCAGCCTATCGGGACAGTGGAACACCGGGGAGCTGTTTTTT
D: .; size: .; J: TRBJ2-5; length: 15; V: TRBV7-2; CDR3: CASTPASSVVETQYF; DNA: TGTGCCAGCACCCCCGCTAGCTCGGTGGTGGAGACCCAGTACTTC
D: TRBD1; size: .; J: TRBJ1-2; length: 16; V: TRBV7-9; CDR3: CASSLGFQGAGYGYTF; DNA: TGTGCCAGCAGCTTAGGATTTCAGGGGGCTGGCTATGGCTACACCTTC